Reported below is one T cell receptor (beta chain). No antigen is known for it. Trimming shortened V by 5 bases and J by 3 bases, and 13 bases separated the two germline ends. The CDR3 contains 14 residues. Germline assignment: CDR1 DFQATT and CDR2 SNEGSKA (reference sequence). From the reads, TCRdb called clonotypes with MiXCR, one entry per CDR3 protein. The table records some 6,200 distinct CDR3 sequences, under 30% of them present only once. This specimen belongs to a study of type 1 regulatory T cells. The specimen was cultured T cells, either the whole culture or a sorted T cell fraction (not recorded which). Subset of the sample: Tr1-enriched cell product generated in vitro against host alloantigens. The sequence was obtained from a human donor in good health. The J gene is TRBJ2-2, the V gene TRBV20-1; either TRBD1 or TRBD2 may fit D (6 bases each). CDR3 in amino acids: CSARGQRDTGELFF. The CDR3 DNA reads as TGCAGTGCTCGGGGGCAGAGAGACACCGGGGAGCTGTTTTTT.